This T cell receptor beta chain was observed in a study of CD4 and CD8 cells across lung adenocarcinoma regions. The V gene's germline CDR1 is SGHRS and CDR2 YFSETQ. There are 13 residues in the CDR3. Trimming pared 4 bases from V and 10 bases from J, leaving 17 bases between. Localized lung adenocarcinoma, a non-small cell lung cancer, affected the donors. TCRdb re-derived calls from the PCR reads in MiXCR, one entry per CDR3 protein. Among under 10,000 distinct CDR3 sequences listed, roughly 44% were seen once. The sequenced sample was CD8+ T cells from the center of a lung tumor. The receptor was derived from a male donor with lung adenocarcinoma. The CD4 and CD8 labels of this study may be unreliable. The chain employs TRBV5-1 and TRBJ1-2; TRBD1 might be the D (6 bases). DNA for the CDR3: TGCGCCAGCAGCGTCCAGGGGAGTGTAGACTACACCTTC. Protein product: CASSVQGSVDYTF.